The rows below give T cell receptor beta chains drawn from one sample of a study of blood T cell repertoires in COVID-19. Generated by immunoSEQ multiplex PCR, the TCRdb table keeps only in-frame clones and is missing some. This sample has approximately 200,000 clones, with about nine tenths found just once. Sequencing was carried out using peripheral blood. The receptors come from an older woman with acute or convalescent COVID-19. Each CDR3 is given with its conserved first and last residue. The D gene is left open where the match is weak. Clone size, where shown, is once, few, many, or a class for clones that have expanded.

size	V	D	J	CDR3	DNA
NA	TRBV10-3	TRBD1	TRBJ1-5	CAISLTGVDQPQHF	TGTGCCATCAGTCTGACAGGGGTCGATCAGCCCCAGCATTTT
NA	TRBV27	NA	TRBJ1-1	CASSLREVTEAFF	TGTGCCAGCAGTTTGAGAGAGGTGACTGAAGCTTTCTTT
NA	TRBV19	TRBD2	TRBJ2-5	CASGKREGQETQYF	TGTGCCAGCGGCAAGCGGGAGGGACAAGAGACCCAGTACTTC
NA	TRBV29-1	TRBD2	TRBJ2-5	CSVDLMERGRQETQYF	TGCAGCGTTGACCTGATGGAGCGGGGGCGGCAAGAGACCCAGTACTTC
NA	TRBV9	TRBD1	TRBJ1-1	CASSVVLGGTGSMYTEAFF	TGTGCCAGCAGCGTAGTGTTGGGGGGGACAGGGAGTATGTACACTGAAGCTTTCTTT
NA	TRBV28	TRBD1	TRBJ1-2	CASRRTGGDYGYTF	TGTGCCAGCAGGAGGACAGGGGGCGACTATGGCTACACCTTC
NA	TRBV5-8	NA	TRBJ1-5	CASSLGRLSNQPQHF	TGTGCCAGCAGCTTGGGCAGACTTAGCAATCAGCCCCAGCATTTT
NA	TRBV9	TRBD1	TRBJ1-1	CASSVGAGGRTEAFF	TGTGCCAGCAGCGTAGGGGCAGGGGGTAGAACTGAAGCTTTCTTT
NA	TRBV5-1	TRBD1	TRBJ1-4	CASSLTPQGANEKLFF	TGCGCCAGCAGCTTGACTCCCCAGGGGGCTAATGAAAAACTGTTTTTT
few	TRBV5-1	NA	TRBJ2-5	CASSLDVRTQETQYF	TGCGCCAGCAGCTTGGACGTTAGAACCCAAGAGACCCAGTACTTC
few	TRBV6-2/TRBV6-3	NA	TRBJ1-5	CASSGGFSQPQHF	TGTGCCAGCAGTGGCGGGTTTAGTCAGCCCCAGCATTTT
NA	TRBV7-9	NA	TRBJ2-1	CASSLVWQGSINEQFF	TGTGCCAGCAGCTTAGTTTGGCAGGGGTCCATCAATGAGCAGTTCTTC
NA	TRBV9	NA	TRBJ1-6	CASSVDERGTKNSPLHF	TGTGCCAGCAGCGTAGATGAAAGGGGAACGAAGAATTCACCCCTCCACTTT
NA	TRBV2	NA	TRBJ2-1	CASTRNEQFF	TGTGCCAGCACCCGCAATGAGCAGTTCTTC
NA	TRBV28	TRBD1	TRBJ1-3	CASSQDRASTIYF	TGTGCCAGCAGTCAGGACAGGGCTAGCACCATATATTTT
NA	TRBV19	TRBD1	TRBJ1-2	CASTPGQSSIGGYTF	TGTGCCAGTACACCGGGACAGAGTTCTATCGGTGGCTACACCTTC
NA	TRBV29-1	TRBD1	TRBJ1-1	CSASQTGLSEAFF	TGCAGCGCAAGTCAGACAGGGCTCTCTGAAGCTTTCTTT
NA	TRBV15	NA	TRBJ2-6	CATSRPPGFGANVLTF	TGTGCCACCAGCAGACCTCCTGGCTTTGGGGCCAACGTCCTGACTTTC
NA	TRBV2	TRBD1	TRBJ2-7	CASSLQGAEQYF	TGTGCCAGCAGCCTACAGGGGGCAGAGCAGTACTTC
NA	TRBV28	NA	TRBJ1-6	CASSLANSPLHF	TGTGCCAGCAGTTTAGCGAATTCACCCCTCCACTTT
NA	TRBV6-2/TRBV6-3	NA	TRBJ1-5	CASSRQPNQPQHF	TGTGCCAGCAGTAGACAGCCCAATCAGCCCCAGCATTTT
few	TRBV6-6	NA	TRBJ2-7	CASSGSGSNHEQYF	TGTGCCAGCAGTGGCTCGGGTTCGAACCACGAGCAGTACTTC
NA	TRBV7-6	TRBD1	TRBJ1-6	CASSGRGQGLNSPLHF	TGTGCCAGCAGCGGGAGGGGACAGGGGCTTAATTCACCCCTCCACTTT
NA	TRBV7-9	NA	TRBJ2-1	CASSLEGQNQFF	TGTGCCAGCAGCTTAGAGGGGCAGAATCAGTTCTTC
NA	TRBV28	NA	TRBJ2-1	CASIRYNEQFF	TGTGCCTCTATTAGATACAATGAGCAGTTCTTC
NA	TRBV9	TRBD2	TRBJ2-1	CASSARSGTRAYNEQFF	TGTGCCAGCAGCGCCCGGTCCGGGACTAGAGCCTACAATGAGCAGTTCTTC
NA	TRBV6-6	TRBD1	TRBJ2-5	CASRDPGQVDQYF	TGTGCCAGCAGGGACCCGGGACAGGTGGACCAGTACTTC
few	TRBV7-2	TRBD1	TRBJ1-1	CASSSQGANTEAFF	TGTGCCAGCAGCTCGCAGGGGGCGAACACAGAAGCTTTCTTT
NA	TRBV9	NA	TRBJ1-3	CASSVRTSSGNTIYF	TGTGCCAGCAGCGTAAGGACAAGCTCTGGAAACACCATATATTTT
NA	TRBV3-1/TRBV3-2	NA	TRBJ1-1	CATSGVTEAFF	TGTGCCACTTCGGGGGTCACTGAAGCTTTCTTT
few	TRBV19	NA	TRBJ2-2	CASSLASAGRTGELFF	TGTGCCAGTAGTCTGGCTAGCGCCGGGCGCACCGGGGAGCTGTTTTTT
once	TRBV29-1	TRBD2	TRBJ2-1	CSVAGGGSYNEQFF	TGCAGCGTTGCCGGCGGGGGCTCCTACAATGAGCAGTTCTTC
NA	TRBV5-8	TRBD1	TRBJ1-1	CASNPYRDRGRTEAFF	TGTGCCAGCAATCCTTATCGGGACAGGGGACGGACTGAAGCTTTCTTT
NA	TRBV19	TRBD1	TRBJ2-2	CASSRTGVDTGELFF	TGTGCCAGTAGCAGGACAGGGGTAGACACCGGGGAGCTGTTTTTT
NA	TRBV5-8	NA	TRBJ2-2	CASSFTVNTGELFF	TGTGCCAGCAGCTTTACAGTGAACACCGGGGAGCTGTTTTTT
once	TRBV30	TRBD1	TRBJ1-2	CAWSTTGFYGYTF	TGTGCCTGGAGTACGACAGGGTTCTATGGCTACACCTTC
NA	TRBV7-8	NA	TRBJ2-7	CASSNRVNYEQYF	TGTGCCAGCAGTAACAGGGTTAACTACGAGCAGTACTTC
NA	TRBV27	TRBD1	TRBJ2-5	CASSSRDRGEVETQYF	TGTGCCAGCAGCAGCCGGGACAGGGGGGAAGTAGAGACCCAGTACTTC
NA	TRBV7-3	TRBD2	TRBJ2-2	CASSPTSGGTTGELFF	TGTGCCAGCAGCCCGACTAGCGGGGGAACGACCGGGGAGCTGTTTTTT
NA	TRBV5-4	NA	TRBJ1-2	CASSRAGGIDYGYTF	TGTGCCAGCAGCCGAGCGGGGGGGATTGACTATGGCTACACCTTC
NA	TRBV12-2	NA	TRBJ2-3	CASRWTSGSTDTQYF	TGTGCAAGTCGTTGGACTAGCGGGAGCACAGATACGCAGTATTTT
NA	TRBV2	NA	TRBJ1-1	CASSPAGGLNTEAFF	TGTGCCAGCAGCCCTGCGGGGGGTCTGAACACTGAAGCTTTCTTT
few	TRBV25-1	TRBD1	TRBJ1-1	CASSEATGRTTEAFF	TGTGCCAGCAGTGAAGCGACAGGGAGAACGACTGAAGCTTTCTTT
NA	TRBV19	TRBD1	TRBJ1-3	CASSTQGATGNTIYF	TGTGCCAGTAGTACCCAGGGGGCGACGGGAAACACCATATATTTT
few	TRBV19	TRBD1	TRBJ1-5	CASSTRDRYSNQPQHF	TGTGCCAGTAGTACCCGGGACAGATATAGCAATCAGCCCCAGCATTTT
NA	TRBV15	TRBD2	TRBJ2-3	CATSTLGGVDTDTQYF	TGTGCCACCAGCACTTTGGGGGGGGTCGACACAGATACGCAGTATTTT
NA	TRBV6-1	NA	TRBJ1-4	CASSEVYATNEKLFF	TGTGCCAGCAGTGAAGTATATGCAACTAATGAAAAACTGTTTTTT
few	TRBV7-9	NA	TRBJ1-5	CASSSYRGGNQPQHF	TGTGCCAGCAGCTCTTATCGGGGGGGCAATCAGCCCCAGCATTTT
NA	TRBV29-1	TRBD1	TRBJ1-2	CSGMRTGSGYTF	TGCAGCGGTATGAGGACAGGGTCAGGCTACACCTTC
NA	TRBV4-1	NA	TRBJ2-2	CASSETGELFF	TGCGCCAGCAGCGAGACCGGGGAGCTGTTTTTT
few	TRBV7-3	NA	TRBJ1-6	CASSFPGTKLHF	TGTGCCAGCAGCTTCCCCGGGACAAAACTCCACTTT
NA	TRBV2	NA	TRBJ2-3	CASSTRRTDTQYF	TGTGCCAGCAGTACCCGGAGGACAGATACGCAGTATTTT
NA	TRBV7-3	TRBD2	TRBJ2-3	CASSLSGGADTQYF	TGTGCCAGCAGCCTAAGCGGGGGAGCAGATACGCAGTATTTT
NA	TRBV5-1	TRBD1	TRBJ2-7	CASSPGDRSSYEQYF	TGCGCCAGCAGCCCTGGGGACAGGAGCTCCTACGAGCAGTACTTC
NA	TRBV6-1	TRBD2	TRBJ2-2	CASSEPGLAGGTGELFF	TGTGCCAGCAGTGAACCCGGACTAGCGGGGGGCACCGGGGAGCTGTTTTTT
NA	TRBV7-2	TRBD2	TRBJ2-2	CASRSSGGVGELFF	TGTGCCAGCAGATCTAGCGGGGGGGTCGGGGAGCTGTTTTTT
NA	TRBV9	TRBD2	TRBJ2-7	CASWPGSGSNKGTYEQYF	TGTGCCAGCTGGCCGGGTAGCGGGTCCAATAAGGGGACCTACGAGCAGTACTTC
NA	TRBV12-5	TRBD2	TRBJ2-3	CASAQAGYTDTQYF	TGTGCTAGTGCCCAAGCGGGATACACAGATACGCAGTATTTT
once	TRBV19	NA	TRBJ2-3	CASSQERLTDTQYF	TGTGCCAGTAGTCAGGAAAGGCTCACAGATACGCAGTATTTT
NA	TRBV10-1	NA	TRBJ2-1	CASSEGSSEQFF	TGCGCCAGCAGTGAGGGGAGCAGCGAGCAGTTCTTC